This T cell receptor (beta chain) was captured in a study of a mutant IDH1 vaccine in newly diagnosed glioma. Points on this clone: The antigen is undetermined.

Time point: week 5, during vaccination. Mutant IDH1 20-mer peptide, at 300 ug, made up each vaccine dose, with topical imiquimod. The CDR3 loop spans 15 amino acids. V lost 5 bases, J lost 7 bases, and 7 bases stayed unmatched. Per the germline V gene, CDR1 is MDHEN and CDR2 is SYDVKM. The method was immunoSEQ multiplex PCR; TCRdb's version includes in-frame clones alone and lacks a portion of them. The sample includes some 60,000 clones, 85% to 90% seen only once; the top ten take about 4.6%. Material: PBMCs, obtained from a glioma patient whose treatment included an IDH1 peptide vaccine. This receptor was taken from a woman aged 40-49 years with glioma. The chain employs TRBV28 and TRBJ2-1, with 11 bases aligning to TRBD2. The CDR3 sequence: CASSLSGGARNEQFF. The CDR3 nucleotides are TGTGCCAGCAGTCTTAGCGGGGGGGCGAGAAATGAGCAGTTCTTC.